This TCR beta chain was obtained from a study of shared clonotypes between healthy human individuals. Generated by immunoSEQ multiplex PCR, the TCRdb table keeps only in-frame clones and is missing some. The sample lists about 2.2 million clones, just over 90% seen once, with about 1.6% in the top ten. The naive CD8 fraction comprised CD45RO-negative cells positively selected for CCR7 and excluded terminally differentiated effector memory CD45RA+ cells. The CDR3 has 14 amino acids. V was clipped by 4 bases and J by 2 bases; unmatched bases: 5. CDR1 SGHAT and CDR2 FQNNGV come from the germline V gene.

Sequencing was carried out using naive CD8+ T cells from PBMCs. This chain joins TRBV11-2 and TRBJ2-7, with 7 bases lining up with TRBD2. The receptor was isolated from a man between 18 and 29 years old in good health. Some clones in this sample may be carry-over from other donors' samples. For the CDR3, the DNA is TGTGCCAGCAGCTCCCCGGGGGGAACCTACGAGCAGTACTTC. Translated, it gives CASSSPGGTYEQYF.